These 27 T cell receptor beta chains share one sample of origin, sequenced in a study of T cell repertoires in cytomegalovirus infection. TCRdb passed the reads through MiXCR, listing each CDR3 protein once. This sample has under 600,000 distinct CDR3 sequences; about 15% occur once, and the top ten carry roughly 25%. Sequencing used CD8+ T cells from PBMCs. These TCRs come from a human donor in good health (CMV status not recorded). Some clones in this sample may be carry-over from other donors' samples.

This clonotype occurred many times. The genes are TRBV7-8 and TRBJ1-2, with 10 bases aligning to TRBD1. The V and J ends lost 6 bases and 7 bases, in that order; junction bases with no gene match: 8. Germline V gene lookup returns CDR1 SGHVS and CDR2 FQNEAQ. This CDR3 contains 14 residues. In nucleotides, the CDR3 is TGTGCCAGCAGAGCCGGGACAGGGGTTGGTGGCTACACCTTC. Residues: CASRAGTGVGGYTF.

The gene calls are TRBV6-5 and TRBJ2-2; D gene ambiguous. The length of the CDR3 is 13 residues. Germline values: CDR1 MNHEY, CDR2 SVGAGI. Deletions cut 6 bases from V and 2 bases from J, with 7 bases between. CDR3 region: CASSKANTGELFF. The DNA for the CDR3 is TGTGCCAGCAGCAAGGCTAACACCGGGGAGCTGTTTTTT.

A word on this clonotype: A much larger clone lies one base from this, so it may be a read error. The chain has TRBV27 and TRBJ1-2, with 7 positions matching TRBD1. CDR1 and CDR2 from the germline V gene are MNHEY and SMNVEV (reference sequence). The CDR3 runs to 16 residues. CDR3 DNA: TGTGCCAGCAGTTTCCTCCGGCAGGGGGGGAACTATGCCTACACCTTC. As protein: CASSFLRQGGNYAYTF.

The V and J genes are TRBV19 and TRBJ1-4; D is ambiguous. This CDR3 is built from 15 residues. The ends were cut back, 5 bases at V and 7 bases at J, with 17 bases in the middle. Germline CDR1 and CDR2: LNHDA and SQIVND (reference sequence). CDR3 coding DNA: TGTGCCAGTAGTCAAGTTCTGGTTCGTGTTGAAAAACTGTTTTTT. Amino acids: CASSQVLVRVEKLFF.

This clonotype was recorded many times. The rearrangement uses TRBV10-3 and TRBJ1-1; a possible D gene is TRBD1 (6 bases). The CDR3 sequence is 14 residues long. The germline CDR1 and CDR2 sequences are ENHRY and SYGVKD. The germline V and J ends were trimmed by 3 bases and 0 bases, with 8 bases remaining between them. CDR3 in DNA: TGTGCCATCAGTGAAGGGGGGATGAACACTGAAGCTTTCTTT. Its protein product is CAISEGGMNTEAFF.

This clonotype occurred a few times. The rearrangement joins TRBV6-6 to TRBJ1-2; the D gene is possibly TRBD1 (6 bases). This CDR3 spans 15 amino acids. Germline CDR1 is MNHNY and CDR2 is SVGAGI (reference sequence). V was clipped by 7 bases and J by 3 bases, with 18 bases between them. CDR3 sequence (DNA): TGTGCCAGCAACCGACCGGGGGGCTTGGACTATGGCTACACCTTC. The encoded protein is CASNRPGGLDYGYTF.

This chain joins TRBV4-2 and TRBJ1-1; 7 bases map to TRBD1. Per the germline V gene, CDR1 is LGHNA and CDR2 is YNFKEQ. This CDR3 spans 17 amino acids. V lost 0 bases to trimming and J lost 0 bases; unmatched junction nucleotides: 7. The CDR3 reads CASSQELGGQLNTEAFF. The CDR3 nucleotides are TGTGCCAGCAGCCAAGAGCTGGGGGGACAGTTGAACACTGAAGCTTTCTTT.

This clonotype was seen at least ten times. The CDR3 DNA is TGTGCCAGCCCGGACAGGGGTGAGCAGTTCTTC. It yields the protein CASPDRGEQFF. The rearrangement uses TRBV2 and TRBJ2-1, with 9 bases lining up with TRBD1. The CDR3 is made up of 11 amino acids. The germline CDR1 and CDR2 sequences are SNHLY and FYNNEI. Trimming at V came to 8 bases and at J to 9 bases, leaving 2 bases not matched to a gene.

The sample holds many counts of this clonotype. The gene calls are TRBV4-2 and TRBJ2-1; TRBD2 matches 7 bases. This CDR3 is built from 15 residues. Unmatched junction bases numbered 13, after V lost 8 bases and J lost 6 bases. Germline V lookup: CDR1 LGHNA, CDR2 YNFKEQ. In DNA, the CDR3 is TGTGCCAGCTCCCAACGGCTAGCGGTGGCCAATGAGCAGTTCTTC. Translated: CASSQRLAVANEQFF.

This clonotype was picked up many times. V is TRBV7-9 and J is TRBJ1-2; D not resolved. Trimming removed 4 bases from V and 4 bases from J, with 10 bases in between. Germline loops: CDR1 SEHNR, CDR2 FQNEAQ (reference sequence). This CDR3 comprises 13 residues. CDR3 coding DNA: TGTGCCAGCAGCTCAGCGGCCTTCTATGGCTACACCTTC. This translates into CASSSAAFYGYTF.

This clonotype was counted between two and nine times. The J gene is TRBJ1-1, the V gene TRBV9, with D perhaps TRBD1 (6 bases). Germline loops: CDR1 SGDLS, CDR2 YYNGEE. This CDR3 has 16 amino acids. V lost 3 bases and J 0 bases, leaving 15 bases between the germline ends. The CDR3 DNA reads as TGTGCCAGCAGCGCAGGAGGGGGGGGGGTGAACACTGAAGCTTTCTTT. It specifies CASSAGGGGVNTEAFF. The whole variable domain, remainder taken from reference TRBV9 and TRBJ1-1, is DSGVTQTPKHLITATGQRVTLRCSPRSGDLSVYWYQQSLDQGLQFLIQYYNGEERAKGNILERFSAQQFPDLHSELNLSSLELGDSALYFCASSAGGGGVNTEAFFGQGTRLTVV.

This clonotype was counted between two and nine times. Written as DNA, the CDR3 is TGTGCCAGCAGCCCAACCACTGGGGGCCGAAATGAGCAGTTCTTC. Amino acid sequence: CASSPTTGGRNEQFF. The genes are TRBV9 and TRBJ2-1; a weak D match, TRBD1 (6 bases). Germline-derived CDR1 and CDR2 are SGDLS and YYNGEE. The CDR3 extends over 15 amino acids. V lost 4 bases and J lost 7, with 18 bases in between.

There are a few counts of this clonotype. V gene TRBV18 combines with J gene TRBJ2-3, with D maybe TRBD1 (7 bases). Germline CDR1 is KGHSH and CDR2 is LQKENI. This CDR3 is built from 16 residues. V was pared by 6 bases and J by 0 bases, with 16 bases between. For the CDR3, the DNA is TGTGCCAGCTCCGGGGGACAGTTCACTAGCACAGATACGCAGTATTTT. Amino acid sequence: CASSGGQFTSTDTQYF.

This clonotype was seen more than once but under ten times. The chain uses TRBV3-1 and TRBJ2-7; D might be TRBD2 (6 bases). Between the trimmed V and J ends, which lost 0 bases and 3 bases, there was a span of 18 bases. The CDR3 length is 17 residues. CDR1 is LGHDT and CDR2 is YNNKEL in the germline V gene (reference sequence). The CDR3 DNA reads as TGTGCCAGCAGCCAAGATAGAGCCGGGAGATCCTTCTACGAGCAGTACTTC. Translation gives CASSQDRAGRSFYEQYF.

This clonotype has a handful of counts. J is TRBJ2-1 and V is TRBV20-1; possibly TRBD2 for D (6 bases). Germline-derived CDR1 and CDR2 are DFQATT and SNEGSKA (reference sequence). The CDR3 covers 13 residues. Trimming pared 5 bases from V and 6 bases from J, leaving 14 bases between. CDR3 sequence reads: CSALREYSNEQFF. CDR3 coding DNA: TGCAGTGCTCTACGGGAGTATTCCAATGAGCAGTTCTTC.

This clonotype occurred many times. The V call is TRBV7-8, the J call TRBJ2-7; 9 positions agree with TRBD1. The V gene's germline CDR1 is SGHVS and CDR2 FQNEAQ. CDR3 length equals 15 residues. The junction had 4 bases not matched to a gene; V was cut back by 1 base and J by 3 bases. The CDR3 is CASSLDRGLNYEQYF. DNA for the CDR3: TGTGCCAGCAGCTTAGACAGGGGGCTAAACTACGAGCAGTACTTC.

The genes are TRBV9 and TRBJ2-1, with D perhaps TRBD2 (6 bases). Germline lookup yields CDR1 SGDLS and CDR2 YYNGEE. The CDR3 is 15 amino acids. V was trimmed by 4 bases and J by 5 bases, leaving 16 bases between them. The CDR3 DNA sequence: TGTGCCAGCAGCACTCGAGTAGCGGATAACAATGAGCAGTTCTTC. Translation: CASSTRVADNNEQFF.

Ten or more counts support this clonotype. The chain is built from TRBV7-6 and TRBJ2-7; 7 bases fit TRBD1. The germline V gene encodes CDR1 SGHVS and CDR2 FNYEAQ. The junction had 4 bases not matched to a gene; V was cut back by 5 bases and J by 3 bases. CDR3 length: 13 amino acids. This CDR3 is CASSQQGFYEQYF. The CDR3 DNA follows: TGTGCCAGCAGCCAACAGGGGTTCTACGAGCAGTACTTC. Complete variable domain (other parts from reference TRBV7-6 and TRBJ2-7): GAGVSQSPRYKVTKRGQDVALRCDPISGHVSLYWYRQALGQGPEFLTYFNYEAQQDKSGLPNDRFSAERPEGSISTLTIQRTEQRDSAMYRCASSQQGFYEQYFGPGTRLTVT.

This clonotype was detected ten times or more. V and J are TRBV7-8 and TRBJ2-5; a possible D gene is TRBD2 (5 bases). Trimming left V 0 bases short and J 1 base short, with 12 bases between. The CDR3 runs 16 residues. Germline assignment: CDR1 SGHVS and CDR2 FQNEAQ. CDR3 nucleotide sequence: TGTGCCAGCAGCTTAGCGGAGGCCAGTACCCAAGAGACCCAGTACTTC. It encodes CASSLAEASTQETQYF.

This clonotype was seen ten or more times. CDR3 residues: CASSFRLAGDTGELFF. DNA for the CDR3: TGTGCCAGCAGTTTCCGACTAGCGGGAGACACCGGGGAGCTGTTTTTT. The genes are TRBV12-3 or TRBV12-4 and TRBJ2-2; 12 bases fit TRBD2. The J segment lost 3 bases and the V segment lost 3 bases, leaving 2 bases of the junction unmatched. CDR3 length: 16 residues.

The gene calls are TRBV2 and TRBJ2-3, with D uncertain. The CDR3 is 12 amino acids. CDR1 is SNHLY and CDR2 is FYNNEI in the germline V gene. With 3 bases removed from V and 3 bases from J, the gap between germline ends came to 4 bases. CDR3: CASSDPTDTQYF. CDR3 nucleotide sequence: TGTGCCAGCAGTGACCCAACAGATACGCAGTATTTT. Full variable domain (missing parts from reference TRBV2 and TRBJ2-3): EPEVTQTPSHQVTQMGQEVILRCVPISNHLYFYWYRQILGQKVEFLVSFYNNEISEKSEIFDDQFSVERPDGSNFTLKIRSTKLEDSAMYFCASSDPTDTQYFGPGTRLTVL.

Note on this clonotype: A much more abundant neighbour one base away suggests this may be a read error. The chain employs TRBV28 and TRBJ2-7; D unresolved. The CDR3 has 13 amino acids. Germline-derived CDR1 and CDR2 are MDHEN and SYDVKM. CDR3 DNA: TGTGCCAGCAGGCCAGTTACCGCCTACGTGCAGTACTTC. Translated: CASRPVTAYVQYF.

The rearrangement uses TRBV5-1 and TRBJ1-1, with D unclear. There are 16 residues in the CDR3. Per germline, CDR1 SGHRS and CDR2 YFSETQ. V was pared by 4 bases and J by 4 bases, with 20 bases between. The DNA for the CDR3 is TGCGCCAGCAGCAAAAGACCTACGGATGTTGGCACTGAAGCTTTCTTT. As protein: CASSKRPTDVGTEAFF. The variable domain in full, with the rest retrieved from reference TRBV5-1 and TRBJ1-1, is KAGVTQTPRYLIKTRGQQVTLSCSPISGHRSVSWYQQTPGQGLQFLFEYFSETQRNKGNFPGRFSGRQFSNSRSEMNVSTLELGDSALYLCASSKRPTDVGTEAFFGQGTRLTVV.

This rearrangement joins TRBV20-1 to TRBJ2-7, with D possibly matching TRBD1 (5 bases). Germline V CDR1 and CDR2: DFQATT, SNEGSKA (reference sequence). CDR3 length: 16 residues. Between the trimmed V and J ends, which lost 7 bases and 2 bases, there was a span of 24 bases. Written as DNA, the CDR3 is TGCAGTGACAGGTCCCCGACAGCACACCCTACCTACGAGCAGTACTTC. This gives the protein CSDRSPTAHPTYEQYF.

The gene calls are TRBV12-5 and TRBJ2-3; D not certain. There are 13 residues in the CDR3. CDR1 LGHNT and CDR2 FRNRAP come from the germline V gene. The V gene lost 7 bases and the J gene lost 0 bases, with 8 bases spanning the gap. The CDR3 region has the DNA TGTGCTAGTGCCCGGACGAGCACAGATACGCAGTATTTT. This codes for CASARTSTDTQYF.

In its sample, this clonotype was seen a few times. The rearrangement joins TRBV27 to TRBJ2-3; D not resolved. The CDR3 is 13 amino acids. In germline, CDR1 is MNHEY, CDR2 SMNVEV (reference sequence). Trimming left V 3 bases short and J 3 bases short, with 7 bases between. The CDR3, as DNA: TGTGCCAGCAGTTTCGCGGCGACAGATACGCAGTATTTT. Translated, it gives CASSFAATDTQYF.

Regarding this clonotype: The CDR3 does not end in the conserved phenylalanine or tryptophan, so this is likely a read error. The rearrangement joins TRBV27 to TRBJ2-7; D not certain. The germline V and J ends were trimmed by 7 bases and 1 base, with 14 bases remaining between them. The CDR3 length is 14 residues. Germline V gene data show CDR1 as MNHEY and CDR2 as SMNVEV (reference sequence). The DNA of the CDR3 is TGTGCCAGCACACCCTCGGGCAGATCCTACGAGCAGTACTTA. This translates into CASTPSGRSYEQYL.